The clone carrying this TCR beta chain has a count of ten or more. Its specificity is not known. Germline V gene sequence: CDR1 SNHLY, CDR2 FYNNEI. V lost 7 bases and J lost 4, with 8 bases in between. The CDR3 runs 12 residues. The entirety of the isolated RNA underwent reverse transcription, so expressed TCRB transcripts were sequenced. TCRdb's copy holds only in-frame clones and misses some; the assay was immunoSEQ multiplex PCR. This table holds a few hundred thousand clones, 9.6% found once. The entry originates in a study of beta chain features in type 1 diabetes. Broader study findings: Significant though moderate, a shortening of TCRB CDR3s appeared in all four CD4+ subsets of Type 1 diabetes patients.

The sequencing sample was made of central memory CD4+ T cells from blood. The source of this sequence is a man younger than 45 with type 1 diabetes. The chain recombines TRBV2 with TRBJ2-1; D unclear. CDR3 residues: CASTAYYNEQFF. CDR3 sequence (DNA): TGTGCCAGCACAGCCTATTACAATGAGCAGTTCTTC.